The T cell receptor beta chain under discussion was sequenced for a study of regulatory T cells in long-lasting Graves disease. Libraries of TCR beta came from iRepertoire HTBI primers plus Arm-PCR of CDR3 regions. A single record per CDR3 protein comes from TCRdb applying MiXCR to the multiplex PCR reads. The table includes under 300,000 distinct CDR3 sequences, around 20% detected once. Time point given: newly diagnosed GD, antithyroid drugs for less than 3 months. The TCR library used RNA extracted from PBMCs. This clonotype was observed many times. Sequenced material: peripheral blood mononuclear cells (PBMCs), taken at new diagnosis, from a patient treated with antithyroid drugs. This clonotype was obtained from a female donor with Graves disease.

CDR3 bases: TGCAGCGTCCGACAGAGCACTGAAGCTTTCTTT. Translated, it gives CSVRQSTEAFF. The genes are TRBV29-1 and TRBJ1-1, with D tentatively TRBD1 (5 bases). This CDR3 spans 11 amino acids. V lost 6 bases and J 4 bases, leaving 9 bases between the germline ends. Germline V gives CDR1 SQVTM, CDR2 ANQGSEA. Based on the CDR3 plus reference TRBV29-1 and TRBJ1-1, the full variable domain is SAVISQKPSRDICQRGTSLTIQCQVDSQVTMMFWYRQQPGQSLTLIATANQGSEATYESGFVIDKFPISRPNLTFSTLTVSNMSPEDSSIYLCSVRQSTEAFFGQGTRLTVV.